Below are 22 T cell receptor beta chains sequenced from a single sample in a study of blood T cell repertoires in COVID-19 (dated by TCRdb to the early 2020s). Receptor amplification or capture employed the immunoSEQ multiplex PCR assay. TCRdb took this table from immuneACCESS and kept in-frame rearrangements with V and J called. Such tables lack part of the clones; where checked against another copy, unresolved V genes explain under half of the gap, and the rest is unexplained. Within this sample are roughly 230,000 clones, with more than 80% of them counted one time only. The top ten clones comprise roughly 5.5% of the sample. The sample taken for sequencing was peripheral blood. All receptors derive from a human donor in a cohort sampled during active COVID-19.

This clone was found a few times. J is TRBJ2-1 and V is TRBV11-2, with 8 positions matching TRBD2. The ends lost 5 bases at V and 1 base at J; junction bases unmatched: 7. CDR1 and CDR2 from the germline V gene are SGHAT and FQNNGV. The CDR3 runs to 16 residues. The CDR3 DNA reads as TGTGCCAGCAGCGCCAGCCGGGGGGGGTCCTACAATGAGCAGTTCTTC. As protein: CASSASRGGSYNEQFF.

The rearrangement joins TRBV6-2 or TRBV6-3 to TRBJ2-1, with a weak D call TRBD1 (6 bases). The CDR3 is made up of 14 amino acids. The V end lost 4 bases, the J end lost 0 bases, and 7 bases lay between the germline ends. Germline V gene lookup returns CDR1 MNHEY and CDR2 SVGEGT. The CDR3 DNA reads TGTGCCAGCAGTTGGGACAACTCCTACAATGAGCAGTTCTTC. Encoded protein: CASSWDNSYNEQFF.

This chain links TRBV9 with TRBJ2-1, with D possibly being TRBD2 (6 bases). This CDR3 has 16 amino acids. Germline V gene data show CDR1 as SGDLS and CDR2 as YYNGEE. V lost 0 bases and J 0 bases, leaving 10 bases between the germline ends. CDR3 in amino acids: CASSVDPGDSYNEQFF. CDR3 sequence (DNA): TGTGCCAGCAGCGTAGATCCGGGGGACTCCTACAATGAGCAGTTCTTC.

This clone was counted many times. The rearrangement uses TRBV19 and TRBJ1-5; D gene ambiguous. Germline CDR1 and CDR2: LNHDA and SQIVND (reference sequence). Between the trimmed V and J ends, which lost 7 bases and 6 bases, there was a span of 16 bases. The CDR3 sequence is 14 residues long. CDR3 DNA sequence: TGTGCCAGTAACGGGTTCTATGCATCTCAGCCCCAGCATTTT. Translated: CASNGFYASQPQHF.

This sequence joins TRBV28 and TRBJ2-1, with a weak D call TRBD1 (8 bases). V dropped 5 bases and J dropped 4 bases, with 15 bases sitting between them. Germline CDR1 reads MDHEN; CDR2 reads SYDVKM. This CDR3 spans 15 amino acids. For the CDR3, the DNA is TGTGCCAGCAGTCCCGGACAGGGAGGGTACAATGAGCAGTTCTTC. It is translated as CASSPGQGGYNEQFF.

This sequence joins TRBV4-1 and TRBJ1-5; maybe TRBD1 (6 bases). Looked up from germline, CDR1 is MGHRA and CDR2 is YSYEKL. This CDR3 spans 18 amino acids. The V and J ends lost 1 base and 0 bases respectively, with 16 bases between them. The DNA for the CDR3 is TGCGCCAGCAGCCAAGCACCGGACAGTTTCTTTAGCAATCAGCCCCAGCATTTT. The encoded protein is CASSQAPDSFFSNQPQHF.

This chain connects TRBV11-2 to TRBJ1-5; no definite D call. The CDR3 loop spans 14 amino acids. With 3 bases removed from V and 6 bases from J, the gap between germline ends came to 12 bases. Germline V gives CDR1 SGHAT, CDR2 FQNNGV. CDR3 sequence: CASSFGAVGQPQHF. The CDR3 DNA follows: TGTGCCAGCAGCTTCGGAGCAGTAGGTCAGCCCCAGCATTTT.

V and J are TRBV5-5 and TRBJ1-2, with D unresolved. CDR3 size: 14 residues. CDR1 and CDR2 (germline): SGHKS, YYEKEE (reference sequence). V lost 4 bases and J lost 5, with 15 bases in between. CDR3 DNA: TGTGCCAGCAGCCTATTTGAGGTTACATATGGCTACACCTTC. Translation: CASSLFEVTYGYTF. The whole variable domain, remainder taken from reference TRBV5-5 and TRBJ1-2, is DAGVTQSPTHLIKTRGQQVTLRCSPISGHKSVSWYQQVLGQGPQFIFQYYEKEERGRGNFPDRFSARQFPNYSSELNVNALLLGDSALYLCASSLFEVTYGYTFGSGTRLTVV.

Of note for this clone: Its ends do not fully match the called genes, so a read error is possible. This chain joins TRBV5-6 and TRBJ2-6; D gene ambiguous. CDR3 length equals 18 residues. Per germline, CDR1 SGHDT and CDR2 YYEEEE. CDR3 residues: CASTLRSQWAWGANVLTF. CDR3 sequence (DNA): TGTGCCAGCACCTTGAGGTCACAGTGGGCTTGGGGGGCCAACGTCCTGACTTTC.

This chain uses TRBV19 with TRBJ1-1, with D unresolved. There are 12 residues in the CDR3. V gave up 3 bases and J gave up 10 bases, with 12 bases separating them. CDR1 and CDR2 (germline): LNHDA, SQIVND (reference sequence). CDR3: CASSMVGTRAFF. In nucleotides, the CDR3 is TGTGCCAGTAGTATGGTGGGCACCCGAGCTTTCTTT.

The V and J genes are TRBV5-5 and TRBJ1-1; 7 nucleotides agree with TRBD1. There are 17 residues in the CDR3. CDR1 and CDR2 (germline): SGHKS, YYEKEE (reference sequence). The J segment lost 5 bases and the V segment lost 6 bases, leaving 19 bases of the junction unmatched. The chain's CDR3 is CASKSLGTATRMTEAFF. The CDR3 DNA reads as TGTGCCAGCAAGTCCTTGGGGACAGCTACTCGAATGACTGAAGCTTTCTTT.

CDR3 loop: CASSLGQDSTQYF. CDR3 in DNA: TGCGCCAGCAGCTTGGGACAGGATTCGACCCAGTACTTC. V is TRBV5-1 and J is TRBJ2-5, with D possibly being TRBD1 (6 bases). This CDR3 is 13 amino acids long. V was shortened by 0 bases and J by 7 bases, with 10 bases between the two germline ends. CDR1 SGHRS and CDR2 YFSETQ come from the germline V gene.

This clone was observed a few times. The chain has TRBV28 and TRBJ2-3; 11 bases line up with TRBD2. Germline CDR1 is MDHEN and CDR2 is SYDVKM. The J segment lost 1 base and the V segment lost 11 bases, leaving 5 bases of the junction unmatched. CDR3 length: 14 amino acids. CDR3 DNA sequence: TGTGCCGGACGGGGACTAGCGGGCACAGATACGCAGTATTTT. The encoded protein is CAGRGLAGTDTQYF.

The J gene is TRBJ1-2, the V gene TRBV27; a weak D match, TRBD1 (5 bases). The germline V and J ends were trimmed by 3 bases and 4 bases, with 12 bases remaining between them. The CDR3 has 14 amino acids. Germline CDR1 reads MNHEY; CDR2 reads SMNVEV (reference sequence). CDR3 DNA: TGTGCCAGCAGTTTGCGCAGGGCCGCCTATGGCTACACCTTC. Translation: CASSLRRAAYGYTF.

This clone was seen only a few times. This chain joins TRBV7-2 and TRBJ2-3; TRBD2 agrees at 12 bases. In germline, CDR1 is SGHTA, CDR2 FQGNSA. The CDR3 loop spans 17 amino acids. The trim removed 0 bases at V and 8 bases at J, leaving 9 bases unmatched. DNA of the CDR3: TGTGCCAGCAGCTTAGCCCTAGCGGGAGGGCCTGGTGGTACGCAGTATTTT. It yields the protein CASSLALAGGPGGTQYF.

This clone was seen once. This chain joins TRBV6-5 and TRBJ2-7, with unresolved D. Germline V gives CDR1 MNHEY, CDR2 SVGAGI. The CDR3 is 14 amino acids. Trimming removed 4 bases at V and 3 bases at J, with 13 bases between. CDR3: CASSSTHRDYEQYF. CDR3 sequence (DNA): TGTGCCAGCAGTTCTACCCACAGAGACTACGAGCAGTACTTC.

The CDR3 is CASSLSNRGFSYEQYF. As DNA, the CDR3 is TGTGCCAGCAGTTTATCCAACAGAGGGTTCTCCTACGAGCAGTACTTC. This rearrangement joins TRBV27 to TRBJ2-7; tentative D call: TRBD2 (5 bases). The V gene lost 0 bases and the J gene lost 0 bases, with 12 bases spanning the gap. Germline CDR1 reads MNHEY; CDR2 reads SMNVEV (reference sequence). This CDR3 region has 16 residues.

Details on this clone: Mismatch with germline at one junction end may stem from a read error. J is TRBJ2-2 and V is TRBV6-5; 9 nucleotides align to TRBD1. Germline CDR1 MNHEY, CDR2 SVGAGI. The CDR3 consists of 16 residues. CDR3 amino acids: CASRYWTGAGTGELFF. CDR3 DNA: TGTGCCAGCAGATACTGGACAGGGGCCGGCACCGGGGAGCTGTTTTTT.

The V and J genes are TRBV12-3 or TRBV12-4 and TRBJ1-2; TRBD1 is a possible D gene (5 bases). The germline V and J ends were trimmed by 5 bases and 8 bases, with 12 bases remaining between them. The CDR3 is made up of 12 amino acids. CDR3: CASSPGHEGYTF. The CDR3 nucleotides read TGTGCCAGCAGTCCCGGACATGAGGGCTACACCTTC.

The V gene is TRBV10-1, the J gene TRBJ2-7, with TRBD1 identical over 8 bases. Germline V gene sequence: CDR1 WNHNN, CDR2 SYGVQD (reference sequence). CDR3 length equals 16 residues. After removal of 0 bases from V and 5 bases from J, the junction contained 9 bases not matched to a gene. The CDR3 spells CASSESNQGAGHEQYF. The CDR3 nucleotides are TGCGCCAGCAGTGAGTCGAACCAGGGGGCCGGGCACGAGCAGTACTTC.

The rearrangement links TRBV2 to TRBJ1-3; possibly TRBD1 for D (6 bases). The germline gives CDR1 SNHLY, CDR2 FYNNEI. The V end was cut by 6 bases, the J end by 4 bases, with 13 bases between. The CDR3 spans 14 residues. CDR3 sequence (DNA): TGTGCCAGCAGATCCGGGACACGCGGAAACACCATATATTTT. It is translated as CASRSGTRGNTIYF.

The CDR3, as DNA: TGTGCCAGCAGCTTATTACCGGGACACAACACCGGGGAGCTGTTTTTT. It codes for CASSLLPGHNTGELFF. This chain uses TRBV5-5 with TRBJ2-2; perhaps TRBD1 as D (6 bases). Between the trimmed V and J ends, which lost 2 bases and 2 bases, there was a span of 13 bases. This CDR3 is 16 amino acids long. The V gene's germline CDR1 is SGHKS and CDR2 YYEKEE (reference sequence).